These 32 T cell receptor beta chains originate from one sample sequenced in a study of PD-1 blockade in classical Hodgkin lymphoma. Libraries were prepared by immunoSEQ multiplex PCR; TCRdb keeps only in-frame clonotypes and omits some of them. The sample lists 32,000 or so clones; 85% to 90% were seen once. Time point noted: cycle 4 day 1 (C4D1), after more than five weeks of nivolumab. All patients experienced relapse after autologous stem cell transplantation, and brentuximab vedotin exposure was variable. With magnetic negative selection, CD4+ T cells were purified from PBMCs that had been thawed. Material: CD4+ T cells from blood, obtained before the fourth cycle of nivolumab. These receptors all stem from a human donor with classical Hodgkin lymphoma.

The J gene is TRBJ2-2, the V gene TRBV19; 7 bases are shared with TRBD1. CDR1 and CDR2 from the germline V gene are LNHDA and SQIVND (reference sequence). CDR3 length: 15 amino acids. V was clipped by 9 bases and J by 0 bases; unmatched bases: 7. CDR3 region: CASTKGAANTGELFF. The CDR3 nucleotides read TGTGCCAGCACAAAGGGGGCAGCGAACACCGGGGAGCTGTTTTTT.

The genes are TRBV6-1 and TRBJ1-1, with no clear D. V was shortened by 3 bases and J by 1 base, with 12 bases between the two germline ends. The CDR3 is made up of 15 amino acids. CDR1 and CDR2 (germline): MNHNS, SASEGT. The CDR3 nucleotides are TGTGCCAGCAGTGAGTTCCCCCCCCGGAACACTGAAGCTTTCTTT. This encodes CASSEFPPRNTEAFF.

V gene TRBV18 combines with J gene TRBJ1-2; 12 positions agree with TRBD1. CDR3 size: 15 residues. Losses at the gene ends were 2 bases for V and 4 bases for J; bases not matched to a gene: 2. Germline CDR1 reads KGHSH; CDR2 reads LQKENI. The CDR3 bases are TGTGCCAGCTCACCAAGGGACAGGGGGCCCTATGGCTACACCTTC. The encoded protein is CASSPRDRGPYGYTF.

The chain carries TRBV9 and TRBJ2-7, with 7 nucleotides matching TRBD2. The germline gives CDR1 SGDLS, CDR2 YYNGEE. The CDR3 covers 13 residues. V trimming: 0 bases; J trimming: 5 bases; junction bases outside the gene matches: 2. The CDR3 sequence: CASSVAGRDEQYF. The DNA of the CDR3 is TGTGCCAGCAGCGTAGCTGGGAGGGACGAGCAGTACTTC.

This clone was observed a single time. The gene calls are TRBV5-4 and TRBJ2-2; 8 bases align to TRBD2. The CDR3 consists of 15 residues. The trim removed 2 bases at V and 0 bases at J, leaving 0 bases unmatched. CDR1 is SGHNT and CDR2 is YYREEE in the germline V gene (reference sequence). DNA for the CDR3: TGTGCCAGCAGCTTACTAGCGGCGAACACCGGGGAGCTGTTTTTT. Its protein is CASSLLAANTGELFF.

This clone has only one observation. The chain links TRBV6-5 to TRBJ1-2; 7 bases line up with TRBD1. The CDR3 is made up of 13 amino acids. The ends lost 6 bases at V and 4 bases at J; junction bases unmatched: 5. The germline CDR1 and CDR2 sequences are MNHEY and SVGAGI. In DNA, the CDR3 is TGTGCCAGCAGCGCTGACAGGGTCTATGGCTACACCTTC. As protein: CASSADRVYGYTF.

The CDR3, as DNA: TGCGCCAGCAGCGCGGTGCGGGGGGGCCTGATTCCAGATACGCAGTATTTT. It is translated as CASSAVRGGLIPDTQYF. The J gene is TRBJ2-3, the V gene TRBV5-1, with 9 bases aligning to TRBD2. Germline CDR1 SGHRS, CDR2 YFSETQ. J gave up 4 bases and V 4 bases, and 13 bases lay outside the gene matches. There are 17 residues in the CDR3.

The V and J genes are TRBV18 and TRBJ1-2; D is perhaps TRBD1 (5 bases). The germline V gene encodes CDR1 KGHSH and CDR2 LQKENI. The CDR3 is 12 amino acids. The V end lost 6 bases, the J end lost 13 bases, and 18 bases lay between the germline ends. In DNA form, the CDR3 reads TGTGCCAGCTCGGGGACCGCCGTTGACTCCACCTTC. Its protein is CASSGTAVDSTF.

As DNA, the CDR3 is TGTGCCAGCAGTTACGCGGGTTTTGAAGAGACCCAGTACTTC. Its translation is CASSYAGFEETQYF. The V call is TRBV6-5, the J call TRBJ2-5; a possible D gene is TRBD2 (5 bases). The CDR3 covers 14 residues. Trimming shortened V by 2 bases and J by 3 bases, and 10 bases separated the two germline ends. Germline V CDR1 and CDR2: MNHEY, SVGAGI.

V usage is TRBV9 and J usage is TRBJ1-1, with D possibly being TRBD1 (6 bases). The germline gives CDR1 SGDLS, CDR2 YYNGEE. Trimming shortened V by 0 bases and J by 1 base, and 13 bases separated the two germline ends. The CDR3 runs to 16 residues. The CDR3 DNA reads TGTGCCAGCAGCGTAGACCCGGGGGCGAAGAACACTGAAGCTTTCTTT. The encoded protein is CASSVDPGAKNTEAFF.

The rearrangement uses TRBV18 and TRBJ2-4; TRBD2 is a possible D gene (6 bases). V lost 5 bases, J lost 5 bases, and 10 bases lay in between. CDR1 KGHSH and CDR2 LQKENI come from the germline V gene. The CDR3 totals 13 residues. Written as DNA, the CDR3 is TGTGCCAGCTCAGCGGGGTCAGAAAACATTCAGTACTTC. It encodes CASSAGSENIQYF.

The gene calls are TRBV5-6 and TRBJ1-6; maybe TRBD1 (5 bases). Germline V lookup: CDR1 SGHDT, CDR2 YYEEEE. The CDR3 length is 15 residues. The V and J ends lost 5 bases and 3 bases respectively, with 12 bases between them. The CDR3 region is CASRLGTGYNSPLHF. The CDR3 DNA reads as TGTGCCAGCAGGTTAGGGACGGGCTATAATTCACCCCTCCACTTT.

The CDR3 is CASARDIWNTEAFF. The CDR3 region has the DNA TGTGCCAGCGCGCGGGACATTTGGAACACTGAAGCTTTCTTT. V gene TRBV6-1 combines with J gene TRBJ1-1; D possibly corresponds to TRBD1 (6 bases). Trimming stripped 8 bases from V and 1 base from J, with 14 bases between. CDR1 and CDR2 from the germline V gene are MNHNS and SASEGT. CDR3 size: 14 residues.

V gene TRBV29-1 combines with J gene TRBJ2-2; possibly TRBD1 or TRBD2 for D (5 bases each). The germline gives CDR1 SQVTM, CDR2 ANQGSEA. Deletions cut 7 bases from V and 0 bases from J, with 18 bases between. This CDR3 contains 16 residues. The CDR3 nucleotides are TGCAGCGCCCAGGGTCCTAGCTTCGCGAACACCGGGGAGCTGTTTTTT. It encodes CSAQGPSFANTGELFF.

The CDR3 sequence is CASSSMGLRNTEAFF. In nucleotides, the CDR3 is TGTGCCAGTAGCTCAATGGGACTCCGGAACACTGAAGCTTTCTTT. The rearrangement links TRBV19 to TRBJ1-1, with a weak D call TRBD1 (5 bases). Germline values: CDR1 LNHDA, CDR2 SQIVND (reference sequence). Trimming removed 6 bases at V and 1 base at J, with 15 bases between. The CDR3 is 15 residues long.

The gene calls are TRBV7-6 and TRBJ2-5; D possibly corresponds to TRBD2 (5 bases). This CDR3 is 14 amino acids long. V gave up 4 bases and J gave up 0 bases, with 9 bases separating them. Germline CDR1 is SGHVS and CDR2 is FNYEAQ. CDR3 nucleotide sequence: TGTGCCAGCAGCTCGGTGAGGGACCAAGAGACCCAGTACTTC. It translates to CASSSVRDQETQYF.

The chain carries TRBV2 and TRBJ2-3; maybe TRBD2 (5 bases). The CDR3 totals 15 residues. Germline CDR1 is SNHLY and CDR2 is FYNNEI. The V and J ends lost 0 bases and 2 bases respectively, with 9 bases between them. CDR3 protein: CASSEASGNTDTQYF. In DNA, the CDR3 is TGTGCCAGCAGTGAAGCGTCGGGGAACACAGATACGCAGTATTTT.

This clone was observed a few times. The chain joins TRBV27 to TRBJ2-7; TRBD1 agrees at 7 bases. The CDR3 sequence is 14 residues long. In germline, CDR1 is MNHEY, CDR2 SMNVEV (reference sequence). V trimming: 1 base; J trimming: 3 bases; junction bases outside the gene matches: 3. The CDR3 loop reads CASSLFPGGYEQYF. The CDR3 coding sequence is TGTGCCAGCAGTTTATTCCCAGGGGGCTACGAGCAGTACTTC.

This rearrangement joins TRBV5-6 to TRBJ2-2; D is perhaps TRBD1 or TRBD2 (6 bases each). Germline lookup yields CDR1 SGHDT and CDR2 YYEEEE. V lost 1 base to trimming and J lost 4 bases, with 20 bases between them. The length of the CDR3 is 18 residues. The CDR3 coding sequence is TGTGCCAGCAGCTTGCTACAGGGAGGCCTTCACACCACCGGGGAGCTGTTTTTT. Translation: CASSLLQGGLHTTGELFF.

V usage is TRBV5-1 and J usage is TRBJ1-2, with no clear D. With 4 bases removed from V and 0 bases from J, the gap between germline ends came to 13 bases. The CDR3 loop spans 15 amino acids. Germline V gene sequence: CDR1 SGHRS, CDR2 YFSETQ. The DNA for the CDR3 is TGCGCCAGCAGCCCGGAGGTAAAGGCTAACTATGGCTACACCTTC. This codes for CASSPEVKANYGYTF.

V gene TRBV10-1 combines with J gene TRBJ2-3, with a possible D match to TRBD2 (5 bases). The germline CDR1 and CDR2 sequences are WNHNN and SYGVQD (reference sequence). V lost 4 bases and J lost 4, with 12 bases in between. This CDR3 region has 14 residues. CDR3 coding DNA: TGCGCCAGCAGTGGCGGGTTAGTCCCAGATACGCAGTATTTT. Encoded protein: CASSGGLVPDTQYF.

The chain uses TRBV7-2 and TRBJ1-5, with D possibly TRBD1 on 5 matching bases. Trimming removed 2 bases at V and 0 bases at J, with 17 bases between. The CDR3 spans 18 residues. Germline V CDR1 and CDR2: SGHTA, FQGNSA. The CDR3 here is CASSLNGRGAPSNQPQHF. The DNA for the CDR3 is TGTGCCAGCAGCTTAAACGGTAGAGGGGCCCCTAGCAATCAGCCCCAGCATTTT.

CDR3 in DNA: TGTGCCAGCAGTGAAAACGGTTCCTACGAGCAGTACTTC. It yields the protein CASSENGSYEQYF. This sequence joins TRBV6-1 and TRBJ2-7, with no clear D. CDR1 MNHNS and CDR2 SASEGT come from the germline V gene. The V and J ends lost 2 bases and 1 base respectively, with 6 bases between them. The CDR3 contains 13 residues.

This clone has only one observation. V usage is TRBV7-9 and J usage is TRBJ2-2; D call uncertain. The ends were cut back, 0 bases at V and 4 bases at J, with 3 bases in the middle. The CDR3 sequence is 13 residues long. Germline CDR1 and CDR2: SEHNR and FQNEAQ (reference sequence). DNA for the CDR3: TGTGCCAGCAGCTTAGCCCCCACCGGGGAGCTGTTTTTT. It specifies CASSLAPTGELFF.

The chain employs TRBV6-5 and TRBJ2-2; 7 bases are shared with TRBD1. Germline values: CDR1 MNHEY, CDR2 SVGAGI. The CDR3 sequence is 16 residues long. The ends lost 4 bases at V and 0 bases at J; junction bases unmatched: 5. The DNA of the CDR3 is TGTGCCAGCAGTTCCCGGACAGGTCCGAACACCGGGGAGCTGTTTTTT. This sequence encodes CASSSRTGPNTGELFF.

The chain joins TRBV28 to TRBJ2-5; D possibly uses TRBD1 or TRBD2 (5 bases each). In germline, CDR1 is MDHEN, CDR2 SYDVKM. This CDR3 has 14 amino acids. Trimming left V 6 bases short and J 0 bases short, with 11 bases between. The CDR3 sequence: CASSRGADQETQYF. The DNA of the CDR3 is TGTGCCAGCAGCCGAGGGGCAGACCAAGAGACCCAGTACTTC.

This clone was recorded a few times. V usage is TRBV6-1 and J usage is TRBJ1-2, with 10 bases fitting TRBD1. CDR1 is MNHNS and CDR2 is SASEGT in the germline V gene. V dropped 4 bases and J dropped 5; count of bases not matched to a gene: 4. The CDR3 length is 14 residues. The CDR3 DNA reads TGTGCCAGCAGTGGACCGGGACAGGGGTATGGCTACACCTTC. Translating gives CASSGPGQGYGYTF.

This chain uses TRBV2 with TRBJ2-6, with TRBD1 as a possible D gene (5 bases). The CDR3 loop spans 17 amino acids. Germline values: CDR1 SNHLY, CDR2 FYNNEI. The V end lost 4 bases, the J end lost 0 bases, and 13 bases lay between the germline ends. The CDR3 is CASSVSQASSGANVLTF. CDR3 DNA: TGTGCCAGCAGTGTGTCACAGGCCAGCTCTGGGGCCAACGTCCTGACTTTC.

The V and J genes are TRBV11-2 and TRBJ1-1; D unclear. Germline V CDR1 and CDR2: SGHAT, FQNNGV. The V end lost 1 base, the J end lost 6 bases, and 18 bases lay between the germline ends. This CDR3 is 16 amino acids long. CDR3 in DNA: TGTGCCAGCAGCTTAGTTTTGTCCTCTCACCAGGCTGAAGCTTTCTTT. As protein: CASSLVLSSHQAEAFF.

V gene TRBV5-1 combines with J gene TRBJ2-1, with D possibly being TRBD1 or TRBD2 (5 bases each). Germline V gene lookup returns CDR1 SGHRS and CDR2 YFSETQ. Trimming shortened V by 6 bases and J by 4 bases, and 11 bases separated the two germline ends. This CDR3 has 13 residues. Here the CDR3 reads CASTRGDYNEQFF. The DNA for the CDR3 is TGCGCCAGCACCCGGGGCGATTACAATGAGCAGTTCTTC.

This chain uses TRBV27 with TRBJ2-7; D not certain. The ends were cut back, 4 bases at V and 0 bases at J, with 4 bases in the middle. Germline V lookup: CDR1 MNHEY, CDR2 SMNVEV (reference sequence). CDR3 length: 12 residues. The DNA for the CDR3 is TGTGCCAGCAGTTCGAGCTCCTACGAGCAGTACTTC. This gives the protein CASSSSSYEQYF.

This chain links TRBV14 with TRBJ1-1; TRBD1 matches at 7 bases. The CDR3 runs 12 residues. Germline V CDR1 and CDR2: SGHDN, FVKESK. J lost 9 bases, V lost 4 bases, and 5 bases had no gene match. The CDR3 bases are TGTGCCAGCAGCCCAGGGGGGCCCCAAGCTTTCTTT. Amino acids: CASSPGGPQAFF.